A single sample is the source of the 17 T cell receptor beta chains below, sequenced in a study of brain T cells in children with intractable seizures. Some clones are missing from TCRdb's copy, which holds only in-frame ones; the method was immunoSEQ multiplex PCR. Of some 62,000 clones in the sample, roughly 95% were seen once. Specimen: peripheral blood, collected at surgery. These TCRs come from a boy less than two years old with focal cortical dysplasia and intractable seizures.

This clone was counted once. The chain recombines TRBV6-2 or TRBV6-3 with TRBJ2-3; 13 nucleotides match TRBD2. V trimming: 5 bases; J trimming: 14 bases; junction bases outside the gene matches: 4. Germline values: CDR1 MNHEY, CDR2 SVGEGT. This CDR3 comprises 12 residues. CDR3 residues: CASSSRLAGGYF. For the CDR3, the DNA is TGTGCCAGCAGTAGTCGACTAGCGGGAGGGTATTTT.

The chain joins TRBV4-1 to TRBJ2-7; 12 nucleotides agree with TRBD2. V lost 6 bases, J lost 2 bases, and 2 bases stayed unmatched. This CDR3 is built from 14 residues. Germline values: CDR1 MGHRA, CDR2 YSYEKL. CDR3 coding DNA: TGCGCCAGCAGTAGGACTAGCGGGACCTACGAGCAGTACTTC. It specifies CASSRTSGTYEQYF.

The chain uses TRBV5-1 and TRBJ1-1; no definite D call. This CDR3 has 13 residues. The V end lost 3 bases, the J end lost 1 base, and 7 bases lay between the germline ends. Germline lookup yields CDR1 SGHRS and CDR2 YFSETQ. The CDR3: CASSSWGNTEAFF. The CDR3 DNA is TGCGCCAGCAGCTCCTGGGGGAACACTGAAGCTTTCTTT.

This chain links TRBV28 with TRBJ2-1, with a tentative D call TRBD1 (6 bases). Deletions cut 6 bases from V and 4 bases from J, with 10 bases between. The V gene's germline CDR1 is MDHEN and CDR2 SYDVKM. The CDR3 totals 13 residues. CDR3 region: CASRFRGYNEQFF. The CDR3 DNA reads as TGTGCCAGCAGGTTCAGGGGATACAATGAGCAGTTCTTC.

The V and J genes are TRBV2 and TRBJ1-5; D is uncertain. In germline, CDR1 is SNHLY, CDR2 FYNNEI. This CDR3 has 14 residues. The V end lost 0 bases, the J end lost 2 bases, and 5 bases lay between the germline ends. The CDR3 DNA reads TGTGCCAGCAGTGAAGCGAGGGGCAATCAGCCCCAGCATTTT. Translated, it gives CASSEARGNQPQHF.

Concerning this clone itself: This CDR3 is also generated by other DNA sequences in the sample. The chain joins TRBV6-1 to TRBJ2-1; D remains unclear. V was clipped by 0 bases and J by 4 bases, with 7 bases between them. Germline V lookup: CDR1 MNHNS, CDR2 SASEGT. The CDR3 length is 14 residues. The CDR3 here is CASSEASSYNEQFF. CDR3 nucleotide sequence: TGTGCCAGCAGTGAAGCGAGCAGTTACAATGAGCAGTTCTTC.

The chain uses TRBV5-1 and TRBJ2-1, with D possibly matching TRBD1 (5 bases). Germline loops: CDR1 SGHRS, CDR2 YFSETQ. CDR3 size: 15 residues. With 2 bases removed from V and 8 bases from J, the gap between germline ends came to 17 bases. As DNA, the CDR3 is TGCGCCAGCAGCTTTGCTGGGGCCAAGGCGGATGAGCAGTTCTTC. Translating gives CASSFAGAKADEQFF.

This sequence joins TRBV14 and TRBJ2-7; D is perhaps TRBD1 or TRBD2 (5 bases each). Between the trimmed V and J ends, which lost 1 base and 7 bases, there was a span of 29 bases. CDR3 length equals 19 residues. Germline-derived CDR1 and CDR2 are SGHDN and FVKESK. CDR3 protein: CASSQARGVGPTRRREQYF. As DNA, the CDR3 is TGTGCCAGCAGCCAAGCTAGGGGCGTTGGACCCACAAGGAGGCGAGAGCAGTACTTC.

The chain uses TRBV6-5 and TRBJ2-3; maybe TRBD2 (5 bases). Deletions cut 8 bases from V and 2 bases from J, with 11 bases between. This CDR3 region has 13 residues. Germline CDR1 is MNHEY and CDR2 is SVGAGI. The CDR3 here is CASVLANTDTQYF. CDR3 in DNA: TGTGCCAGCGTCTTAGCGAACACAGATACGCAGTATTTT.

The rearrangement uses TRBV2 and TRBJ1-2; a weak D match, TRBD1 (5 bases). From germline, CDR1 is SNHLY and CDR2 FYNNEI. This CDR3 spans 14 amino acids. V lost 7 bases and J 4 bases, leaving 16 bases between the germline ends. The CDR3 bases are TGTGCCAGCACTTCACCGACAGCCTCCTATGGCTACACCTTC. Protein product: CASTSPTASYGYTF.

The chain links TRBV11-3 to TRBJ2-3; D remains unclear. Between the trimmed V and J ends, which lost 1 base and 1 base, there was a span of 6 bases. The CDR3 length is 14 residues. CDR1 is SGHNT and CDR2 is YENEEA in the germline V gene. The CDR3 here is CASSLGARTDTQYF. For the CDR3, the DNA is TGTGCCAGCAGCTTAGGGGCCCGCACAGATACGCAGTATTTT.

The chain recombines TRBV10-1 with TRBJ2-7; 11 bases agree with TRBD2. Germline V gene data show CDR1 as WNHNN and CDR2 as SYGVQD (reference sequence). V was pared by 8 bases and J by 9 bases, with 18 bases of the junction left unmatched. CDR3 length: 16 amino acids. CDR3 region: CASRQGSGTSGTGQYF. CDR3 sequence (DNA): TGCGCCAGCCGACAGGGATCGGGGACTAGCGGTACAGGGCAGTACTTC.

CDR3 sequence: CASSSVGVGEQYF. The CDR3, as DNA: TGTGCCAGCAGCTCGGTTGGAGTAGGCGAGCAGTACTTC. The chain joins TRBV11-2 to TRBJ2-7; D is ambiguous. V lost 4 bases to trimming and J lost 6 bases, with 13 bases between them. CDR3 length equals 13 residues. CDR1 is SGHAT, CDR2 FQNNGV, per germline.

The chain couples TRBV5-1 to TRBJ1-2, with a weak D call TRBD1 (5 bases). This CDR3 is built from 14 residues. Trimming removed 0 bases at V and 3 bases at J, with 9 bases between. From germline, CDR1 is SGHRS and CDR2 YFSETQ. DNA of the CDR3: TGCGCCAGCAGCTTGGTCGGGGACGACTATGGCTACACCTTC. Translating it yields CASSLVGDDYGYTF.

The rearrangement uses TRBV4-3 and TRBJ2-1; possibly TRBD2 for D (6 bases). Germline V gene sequence: CDR1 LGHNA, CDR2 YSLEER. This CDR3 is built from 15 residues. The V end was cut by 3 bases, the J end by 4 bases, with 13 bases between. The CDR3 protein is CASSQNRDSYNEQFF. In nucleotides, the CDR3 is TGCGCCAGCAGCCAGAACCGGGACTCTTACAATGAGCAGTTCTTC.

The J gene is TRBJ1-2, the V gene TRBV10-3; a weak D match, TRBD1 (5 bases). The V end lost 0 bases, the J end lost 9 bases, and 14 bases lay between the germline ends. The germline gives CDR1 ENHRY, CDR2 SYGVKD. The CDR3 spans 14 residues. CDR3 sequence (DNA): TGTGCCATCAGTGAGTCTCAGGGACTCCAGAGCTACACCTTC. It encodes CAISESQGLQSYTF.

A single count supports this clone. V usage is TRBV29-1 and J usage is TRBJ2-7, with unresolved D. CDR1 SQVTM and CDR2 ANQGSEA come from the germline V gene. This CDR3 contains 13 residues. V lost 5 bases to trimming and J lost 0 bases, with 11 bases between them. CDR3 residues: CSVSPISSYEQYF. CDR3 bases: TGCAGCGTTTCTCCAATCAGCTCCTACGAGCAGTACTTC.